Listed below are T cell receptor beta chains from one sample, sequenced in a study of blood T cell repertoires in COVID-19. Here immunoSEQ multiplex PCR was the method, and the copy in TCRdb shows in-frame clones only, minus some. The sample carries 200,000 to 250,000 clones, approximately 78% recorded once. The sequencing input was peripheral blood. Source of these receptors: a woman in her 70s with COVID-19, enrolled during active disease. Each CDR3 is given with its conserved first and last residue. A D gene is named only where the DNA matches it firmly. Size is omitted from some rows. Given values are once, few, many or a class for expanded clones.

CDR3nt: TGTGCCAGCAGTTTATCTGCGGCGAGCGGTAACTACGAGCAGTACTTC; CDR3aa: CASSLSAASGNYEQYF; len: 16; v_gene: TRBV28; d_gene: NA; j_gene: TRBJ2-7; abundance: NA
CDR3nt: TGTGCCATCGGGCCGGGACTAGCTAGCTCCTACAATGAGCAGTTCTTC; CDR3aa: CAIGPGLASSYNEQFF; len: 16; v_gene: TRBV10-3; d_gene: TRBD2; j_gene: TRBJ2-1; abundance: NA
CDR3nt: TGCGCCAGCAGCCCTGGTGGCGGGAGGGGCGAGCAGTACTTC; CDR3aa: CASSPGGGRGEQYF; len: 14; v_gene: TRBV5-1; d_gene: TRBD2; j_gene: TRBJ2-7; abundance: NA
CDR3nt: TGTGCCAGCAGCGCCGCACGCAGGACAGGTACGCAGTATTTT; CDR3aa: CASSAARRTGTQYF; len: 14; v_gene: TRBV9; d_gene: TRBD1; j_gene: TRBJ2-3; abundance: NA
CDR3nt: TGTGCCAGCGCCATTCTTAGCGGGCTCTCAAACATTCAGTACTTC; CDR3aa: CASAILSGLSNIQYF; len: 15; v_gene: TRBV7-9; d_gene: TRBD2; j_gene: TRBJ2-4; abundance: many
CDR3nt: TGTGCCAGCAGCCGCTCCGGGCGGGAGCAGGCTGAGCAGTTCTTC; CDR3aa: CASSRSGREQAEQFF; len: 15; v_gene: TRBV9; d_gene: TRBD2; j_gene: TRBJ2-1; abundance: NA
CDR3nt: TGCGCCAGCAGCCTTCAACCAGGAGGGGACACCGGGGAGCTGTTTTTT; CDR3aa: CASSLQPGGDTGELFF; len: 16; v_gene: TRBV5-1; d_gene: NA; j_gene: TRBJ2-2; abundance: NA
CDR3nt: TGCAGCGTTTACATCAGGAACACTGAAGCTTTCTTT; CDR3aa: CSVYIRNTEAFF; len: 12; v_gene: TRBV29-1; d_gene: NA; j_gene: TRBJ1-1; abundance: few
CDR3nt: TGTGCCACCAGTGACCCCCGAGCGGGGCCCAAAGAGACCCAGTACTTC; CDR3aa: CATSDPRAGPKETQYF; len: 16; v_gene: TRBV24-1; d_gene: TRBD2; j_gene: TRBJ2-5; abundance: NA
CDR3nt: TGTGCCAGCAGAAAAACCAGGGGGCCCTCCTACGAGCAGTACTTC; CDR3aa: CASRKTRGPSYEQYF; len: 15; v_gene: TRBV3-1/TRBV3-2; d_gene: TRBD1; j_gene: TRBJ2-7; abundance: NA
CDR3nt: TGTGCCAGCAGCCCCGATAGTACTCGTGGCTACACCTTC; CDR3aa: CASSPDSTRGYTF; len: 13; v_gene: TRBV7-3; d_gene: NA; j_gene: TRBJ1-2; abundance: NA
CDR3nt: TGTGCCAGCACCACCTCCGGGATCGCAGATACGCAGTATTTT; CDR3aa: CASTTSGIADTQYF; len: 14; v_gene: TRBV6-6; d_gene: NA; j_gene: TRBJ2-3; abundance: NA
CDR3nt: TGTGCCAGCAGTTTTCGGGGAGCTACCAAGCAGTTCTTC; CDR3aa: CASSFRGATKQFF; len: 13; v_gene: TRBV12-3/TRBV12-4; d_gene: NA; j_gene: TRBJ2-1; abundance: NA
CDR3nt: TGTGCCAGCAGCCTAGCGGGAGCTTACGAGCAGTACTTC; CDR3aa: CASSLAGAYEQYF; len: 13; v_gene: TRBV3-1/TRBV3-2; d_gene: TRBD2; j_gene: TRBJ2-7; abundance: NA
CDR3nt: TGTGCCAGTATGGCTAGCGGGAGTGGCAATGAGCAGTTCTTC; CDR3aa: CASMASGSGNEQFF; len: 14; v_gene: TRBV19; d_gene: TRBD2; j_gene: TRBJ2-1; abundance: NA
CDR3nt: TGTGCCAGCAGCGACATATTGACAGGGTTGGGCTATGGCTACACCTTC; CDR3aa: CASSDILTGLGYGYTF; len: 16; v_gene: TRBV2; d_gene: TRBD1; j_gene: TRBJ1-2; abundance: NA
CDR3nt: TGCAGCGCATCTACAGGGTTGAACACTGAAGCTTTCTTT; CDR3aa: CSASTGLNTEAFF; len: 13; v_gene: TRBV29-1; d_gene: NA; j_gene: TRBJ1-1; abundance: NA
CDR3nt: TGTGCCAGCGAAGGACAGACCAATGAGCAGTTCTTC; CDR3aa: CASEGQTNEQFF; len: 12; v_gene: TRBV7-3; d_gene: NA; j_gene: TRBJ2-1; abundance: NA
CDR3nt: TGTGCCATCAGTCAGAATTCCTACGAGCAGTACTTC; CDR3aa: CAISQNSYEQYF; len: 12; v_gene: TRBV10-3; d_gene: NA; j_gene: TRBJ2-7; abundance: NA
CDR3nt: TGTGCCAGCAGTCCCCGAGGGACAGGGGTAAAGGAGACCCAGTACTTC; CDR3aa: CASSPRGTGVKETQYF; len: 16; v_gene: TRBV7-2; d_gene: TRBD1; j_gene: TRBJ2-5; abundance: few
CDR3nt: TGTGCCAGTACCAACGACAGGGGGAAGACCCAGTACTTC; CDR3aa: CASTNDRGKTQYF; len: 13; v_gene: TRBV19; d_gene: TRBD1; j_gene: TRBJ2-5; abundance: NA
CDR3nt: TGTGCCAGTAGTATGCGGACAGCCAACACTGAAGCTTTCTTT; CDR3aa: CASSMRTANTEAFF; len: 14; v_gene: TRBV19; d_gene: NA; j_gene: TRBJ1-1; abundance: NA
CDR3nt: TGTGCCAGCACCAGCCTAGTGGGGGGAAACGATTCACCCCTCCACTTT; CDR3aa: CASTSLVGGNDSPLHF; len: 16; v_gene: TRBV5-5; d_gene: NA; j_gene: TRBJ1-6; abundance: NA
CDR3nt: TGTGCCAGCAGTGAATGGGGAGGGAACAATAATTCACCCCTCCACTTT; CDR3aa: CASSEWGGNNNSPLHF; len: 16; v_gene: TRBV25-1; d_gene: NA; j_gene: TRBJ1-6; abundance: once
CDR3nt: TGTGCCAGCAGGGACAGTCACAATGAGCAGTTCTTC; CDR3aa: CASRDSHNEQFF; len: 12; v_gene: TRBV21-1; d_gene: NA; j_gene: TRBJ2-1; abundance: NA
CDR3nt: TGCGCCAGCAGCCCGGACTGGGCCAAAAACATTCAGTACTTC; CDR3aa: CASSPDWAKNIQYF; len: 14; v_gene: TRBV5-1; d_gene: NA; j_gene: TRBJ2-4; abundance: NA
CDR3nt: TGTGCCAGCAGTTTTGCGGGGGGGGACACTGAAGCTTTCTTT; CDR3aa: CASSFAGGDTEAFF; len: 14; v_gene: TRBV2; d_gene: NA; j_gene: TRBJ1-1; abundance: NA
CDR3nt: TGTGCCAGTAGGAGGGACAGGGAGGGCACTGAAGCTTTCTTT; CDR3aa: CASRRDREGTEAFF; len: 14; v_gene: TRBV19; d_gene: TRBD1; j_gene: TRBJ1-1; abundance: many
CDR3nt: TGTGCCAGTAGAAGGGCCGGGAGGTACACCATATATTTT; CDR3aa: CASRRAGRYTIYF; len: 13; v_gene: TRBV19; d_gene: NA; j_gene: TRBJ1-3; abundance: NA
CDR3nt: TGTGCCAGCAAGGACAGAAAAAAAAGCAATCAGCCCCAGCATTTT; CDR3aa: CASKDRKKSNQPQHF; len: 15; v_gene: TRBV28; d_gene: NA; j_gene: TRBJ1-5; abundance: NA
CDR3nt: TGTGCCAGCAGCCCACAGGGGGAAAGCACTGAAGCTTTCTTT; CDR3aa: CASSPQGESTEAFF; len: 14; v_gene: TRBV7-9; d_gene: TRBD1; j_gene: TRBJ1-1; abundance: NA
CDR3nt: TGTGCCAGCAGTGCAGGGCGTAATGAAAAACTGTTTTTT; CDR3aa: CASSAGRNEKLFF; len: 13; v_gene: TRBV2; d_gene: NA; j_gene: TRBJ1-4; abundance: NA
CDR3nt: TGTGCCAGCATTGCAAGCATTCCTAGCACAGATACGCAGTATTTT; CDR3aa: CASIASIPSTDTQYF; len: 15; v_gene: TRBV2; d_gene: NA; j_gene: TRBJ2-3; abundance: NA
CDR3nt: TGTGCCAGCAGTTTTTTACTTGGACAGCACCAAGAGACCCAGTACTTC; CDR3aa: CASSFLLGQHQETQYF; len: 16; v_gene: TRBV2; d_gene: NA; j_gene: TRBJ2-5; abundance: once
CDR3nt: TGCGCCAGCAGCCAAGATTGGGGACAGGGACTCTATGGCTACACCTTC; CDR3aa: CASSQDWGQGLYGYTF; len: 16; v_gene: TRBV4-3; d_gene: TRBD1; j_gene: TRBJ1-2; abundance: NA
CDR3nt: TGTGCCACCAGTGATGAATCCACGGGTTACTCTGGGGCCAACGTCCTGACTTTC; CDR3aa: CATSDESTGYSGANVLTF; len: 18; v_gene: TRBV24-1; d_gene: NA; j_gene: TRBJ2-6; abundance: NA
CDR3nt: TGTGCCAGCACCGGGACAGGGGACTTCACCGGGGAGCTGTTTTTT; CDR3aa: CASTGTGDFTGELFF; len: 15; v_gene: TRBV5-5; d_gene: TRBD1; j_gene: TRBJ2-2; abundance: many
CDR3nt: TGTGCCAGCAGTCAAGGTGGGGGGGGCAATCAGCCCCAGCATTTT; CDR3aa: CASSQGGGGNQPQHF; len: 15; v_gene: TRBV7-2; d_gene: NA; j_gene: TRBJ1-5; abundance: few
CDR3nt: TGTGCCAGCAGCCCGACTAGCGGCAAAGAGACCCAGTACTTC; CDR3aa: CASSPTSGKETQYF; len: 14; v_gene: TRBV7-2; d_gene: TRBD2; j_gene: TRBJ2-5; abundance: NA
CDR3nt: TGTGCCAGCAGCTTAGATCCCGCCTACGAGCAGTACTTC; CDR3aa: CASSLDPAYEQYF; len: 13; v_gene: TRBV7-2; d_gene: NA; j_gene: TRBJ2-7; abundance: NA
CDR3nt: TGTGCCAGCAGCCAGGACAGGGGGCGATCCACAGATACGCAGTATTTT; CDR3aa: CASSQDRGRSTDTQYF; len: 16; v_gene: TRBV11-3; d_gene: TRBD1; j_gene: TRBJ2-3; abundance: NA
CDR3nt: TGTGCCAGCAGCGCCCAGGGGCGCTCTGGAAACACCATATATTTT; CDR3aa: CASSAQGRSGNTIYF; len: 15; v_gene: TRBV9; d_gene: NA; j_gene: TRBJ1-3; abundance: once
CDR3nt: TGTGCCACCAGTGACCCCGGGACAGCAAAGATCGGGGAGACCCAGTACTTC; CDR3aa: CATSDPGTAKIGETQYF; len: 17; v_gene: TRBV24-1; d_gene: TRBD1; j_gene: TRBJ2-5; abundance: once
CDR3nt: TGTGCCAGCTCACGTGGGACAGGGACGGTGGAGACTGAAGCTTTCTTT; CDR3aa: CASSRGTGTVETEAFF; len: 16; v_gene: TRBV18; d_gene: TRBD1; j_gene: TRBJ1-1; abundance: once
CDR3nt: TGTGCCAGTAGTATGGGGGGACAGAAGGACTATGGCTACACCTTC; CDR3aa: CASSMGGQKDYGYTF; len: 15; v_gene: TRBV19; d_gene: TRBD1; j_gene: TRBJ1-2; abundance: NA
CDR3nt: TGTGTCAGCATTACGTCTAAATGGTCCTCGGACAGTCTAACCAAGACCGAGCAGTACTTC; CDR3aa: CVSITSKWSSDSLTKTEQYF; len: 20; v_gene: TRBV21-1; d_gene: NA; j_gene: TRBJ2-7; abundance: NA
CDR3nt: TGTGCCAGCAGCTTAGGCCTAGCGGGAGAGTCCTACAATGAGCAGTTCTTC; CDR3aa: CASSLGLAGESYNEQFF; len: 17; v_gene: TRBV13; d_gene: TRBD2; j_gene: TRBJ2-1; abundance: NA
CDR3nt: TGTGCCAGCAGTGACCCCACAGGGGGGGCTGAAAAACTGTTTTTT; CDR3aa: CASSDPTGGAEKLFF; len: 15; v_gene: TRBV6-1; d_gene: TRBD1; j_gene: TRBJ1-4; abundance: NA